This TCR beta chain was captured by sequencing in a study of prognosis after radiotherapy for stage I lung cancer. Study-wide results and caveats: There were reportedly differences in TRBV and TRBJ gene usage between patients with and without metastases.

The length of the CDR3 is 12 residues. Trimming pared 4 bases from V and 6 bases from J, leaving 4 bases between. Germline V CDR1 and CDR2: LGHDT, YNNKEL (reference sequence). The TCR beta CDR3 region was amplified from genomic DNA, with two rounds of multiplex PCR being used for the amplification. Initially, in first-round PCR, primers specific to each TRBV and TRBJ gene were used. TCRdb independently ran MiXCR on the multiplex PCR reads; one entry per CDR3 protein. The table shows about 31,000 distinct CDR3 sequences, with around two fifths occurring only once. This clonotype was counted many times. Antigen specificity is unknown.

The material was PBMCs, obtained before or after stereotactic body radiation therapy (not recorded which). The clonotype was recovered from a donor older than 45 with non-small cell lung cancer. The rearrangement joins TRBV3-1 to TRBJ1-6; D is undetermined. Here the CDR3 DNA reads TGTGCCAGCAGCCTCCGTAATTCACCCCTCCACTTT. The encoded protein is CASSLRNSPLHF.